Below, 24 T cell receptor beta chains from the same sample are listed, as sequenced in a study of memory CD4+ T cells and cytomegalovirus serostatus. The sort gate was single viable CD3+CD4+CD8-CD45RO+ cells for memory CD4+ T cells. The data were produced by immunoSEQ multiplex PCR, yet TCRdb's version contains in-frame clones alone and is incomplete. The data hold some 44,000 clones, with more than 60% observed a single time. What was sequenced was memory CD4+ T cells from blood. The receptors derive from an adult in good health and CMV-seronegative.

The chain recombines TRBV5-1 with TRBJ2-5; 9 nucleotides agree with TRBD2. The CDR3 contains 16 residues. Losses at the gene ends were 1 base for V and 4 bases for J; bases not matched to a gene: 8. Germline V gene lookup returns CDR1 SGHRS and CDR2 YFSETQ. The CDR3: CASSLRASGELETQYF. The DNA of the CDR3 is TGCGCCAGCAGCTTGAGGGCTAGCGGGGAGTTAGAGACCCAGTACTTC.

The chain recombines TRBV5-1 with TRBJ2-7; 11 bases match TRBD2. Germline CDR1 is SGHRS and CDR2 is YFSETQ. The CDR3 has 14 amino acids. V shed 0 bases, J shed 5 bases, and the junction held 1 base outside the gene matches. The CDR3 is CASSLASGGNEQYF. CDR3 bases: TGCGCCAGCAGCTTGGCTAGCGGGGGGAACGAGCAGTACTTC.

V gene TRBV9 combines with J gene TRBJ2-2; D is undetermined. Germline V gene data show CDR1 as SGDLS and CDR2 as YYNGEE. The CDR3 sequence is 14 residues long. Trimming took 3 bases from V and 8 from J, leaving 14 bases between them. The DNA of the CDR3 is TGTGCCAGCAGCGAGGGCCCTTCCCCTGGGGAGCTGTTTTTT. Amino acids: CASSEGPSPGELFF. Using reference TRBV9 and TRBJ2-2 for the parts outside the CDR3, the full variable domain is DSGVTQTPKHLITATGQRVTLRCSPRSGDLSVYWYQQSLDQGLQFLIQYYNGEERAKGNILERFSAQQFPDLHSELNLSSLELGDSALYFCASSEGPSPGELFFGEGSRLTVL.

V and J are TRBV14 and TRBJ1-6, with unresolved D. V gave up 2 bases and J gave up 7 bases, with 9 bases separating them. The CDR3 length is 14 residues. The germline CDR1 and CDR2 sequences are SGHDN and FVKESK. CDR3 loop: CASSQRTLNSPLHF. CDR3 sequence (DNA): TGTGCCAGCAGCCAACGGACCCTGAATTCACCCCTCCACTTT.

The J gene is TRBJ1-2, the V gene TRBV18; the D gene is possibly TRBD1 (6 bases). The CDR3 covers 14 residues. Per germline, CDR1 KGHSH and CDR2 LQKENI. V gave up 0 bases and J gave up 9 bases, with 14 bases separating them. For the CDR3, the DNA is TGTGCCAGCTCACCACCGGGACAAGCCGCAAGCTACACCTTC. This codes for CASSPPGQAASYTF. The full variable domain, in which reference TRBV18 and TRBJ1-2 provide the parts outside the CDR3, is NAGVMQNPRHLVRRRGQEARLRCSPMKGHSHVYWYRQLPEEGLKFMVYLQKENIIDESGMPKERFSAEFPKEGPSILRIQQVVRGDSAAYFCASSPPGQAASYTFGSGTRLTVV.

This sequence joins TRBV4-1 and TRBJ2-3; TRBD2 aligns across 9 bases. Germline V gene data show CDR1 as MGHRA and CDR2 as YSYEKL. The CDR3 loop spans 16 amino acids. The trim removed 3 bases at V and 3 bases at J, leaving 7 bases unmatched. For the CDR3, the DNA is TGCGCCAGCAGCCAGCTGCCGGGACTAGCAACAGATACGCAGTATTTT. Translating it yields CASSQLPGLATDTQYF.

This clone was seen just once. The DNA of the CDR3 is TGTGCCACCTCAAGGGTGGGTCAGAGCTATGGCTACACCTTC. Its translation: CATSRVGQSYGYTF. The chain joins TRBV27 to TRBJ1-2; D gene ambiguous. Germline loops: CDR1 MNHEY, CDR2 SMNVEV (reference sequence). V lost 10 bases to trimming and J lost 4 bases, with 19 bases between them. The CDR3 is 14 amino acids.

The rearrangement joins TRBV6-5 to TRBJ1-1, with D maybe TRBD1 (5 bases). The CDR3 sequence is 14 residues long. Trimming cost V 2 bases and J 10 bases, with 17 bases left between them. In germline, CDR1 is MNHEY, CDR2 SVGAGI. This CDR3 reads CASSYRIEGTGAFF. In DNA form, the CDR3 reads TGTGCCAGCAGTTACCGGATTGAGGGGACGGGAGCTTTCTTT.

This clone appeared a few times. Other DNA sequences in the sample encode the same CDR3. The V and J genes are TRBV7-3 and TRBJ2-3, with D uncertain. The CDR3 has 14 amino acids. V lost 2 bases and J lost 0, with 6 bases in between. In germline, CDR1 is SGHTA, CDR2 FQGTGA. The CDR3 spells CASSLLGSTDTQYF. The CDR3 bases are TGTGCCAGCAGCTTATTGGGGAGCACAGATACGCAGTATTTT. The full variable domain, its missing parts supplied by reference TRBV7-3 and TRBJ2-3, is GAGVSQTPSNKVTEKGKYVELRCDPISGHTALYWYRQSLGQGPEFLIYFQGTGAADDSGLPNDRFFAVRPEGSVSTLKIQRTERGDSAVYLCASSLLGSTDTQYFGPGTRLTVL.

This clone has more than one count but fewer than ten. The chain couples TRBV5-1 to TRBJ1-2; TRBD1 agrees at 9 bases. This CDR3 has 14 residues. From germline, CDR1 is SGHRS and CDR2 YFSETQ. After removal of 0 bases from V and 6 bases from J, the junction contained 3 bases not matched to a gene. Here the CDR3 DNA reads TGCGCCAGCAGCTTGGCCCGGACAGGGGATGGCTACACCTTC. Protein: CASSLARTGDGYTF.

This chain joins TRBV2 and TRBJ2-3; 11 nucleotides match TRBD2. J was trimmed by 2 bases and V by 6 bases; bases with no gene match: 13. CDR1 is SNHLY, CDR2 FYNNEI, per germline. This CDR3 has 18 residues. CDR3: CASSHRPLAGANTDTQYF. In DNA form, the CDR3 reads TGTGCCAGCAGCCACAGACCACTAGCGGGGGCCAACACAGATACGCAGTATTTT.

J is TRBJ2-3 and V is TRBV5-1, with TRBD2 identical over 10 bases. V shed 3 bases, J shed 4 bases, and the junction held 8 bases outside the gene matches. CDR1 and CDR2 (germline): SGHRS, YFSETQ. The CDR3 totals 16 residues. The CDR3 DNA reads TGCGCCAGCAGCTCCCGACCTAGCGGGGGTTCAGATACGCAGTATTTT. Translation gives CASSSRPSGGSDTQYF.

The table lists this clone with a few counts. The chain combines TRBV19 with TRBJ1-2, with 9 bases that match TRBD1. There are 15 residues in the CDR3. V lost 5 bases, J lost 8 bases, and 12 bases stayed unmatched. The V gene's germline CDR1 is LNHDA and CDR2 SQIVND (reference sequence). CDR3 sequence reads: CASSLRPGTGIGYTF. Here the CDR3 DNA reads TGTGCCAGTAGTCTACGTCCCGGGACAGGGATAGGCTACACCTTC.

This clone has a handful of counts. The genes are TRBV4-1 and TRBJ1-5; 12 positions match TRBD1. The germline V gene encodes CDR1 MGHRA and CDR2 YSYEKL. The CDR3 consists of 15 residues. V lost 3 bases and J lost 7; bases outside the gene matches: 4. The CDR3 coding sequence is TGCGCCAGCAGCCAGGGACAGGGGGCATGGCAGCCCCAGCATTTT. It translates to CASSQGQGAWQPQHF.

V usage is TRBV7-8 and J usage is TRBJ2-5; 10 bases are shared with TRBD1. V shed 4 bases and J 3 bases; nucleotides not matched to a gene: 5. Germline values: CDR1 SGHVS, CDR2 FQNEAQ. The CDR3 runs to 15 residues. CDR3 loop: CASSSTGTGEETQYF. The CDR3 region has the DNA TGTGCCAGCAGCTCCACCGGGACAGGGGAAGAGACCCAGTACTTC.

The genes are TRBV9 and TRBJ1-2; TRBD1 matches 12 bases. This CDR3 is 15 amino acids long. CDR1 is SGDLS, CDR2 YYNGEE, per germline. Unmatched junction bases numbered 8, after V lost 4 bases and J lost 7 bases. CDR3 sequence (DNA): TGTGCCAGCAGCCAACCGGGACAGGGGGCGGTTGGCTACACCTTC. Its protein product is CASSQPGQGAVGYTF.

The chain carries TRBV7-3 and TRBJ2-1; a weak D match, TRBD1 (5 bases). Trimming removed 8 bases at V and 8 bases at J, with 16 bases between. Germline V gene lookup returns CDR1 SGHTA and CDR2 FQGTGA. This CDR3 comprises 13 residues. CDR3 sequence reads: CASGRIRADEQFF. As DNA, the CDR3 is TGTGCCAGCGGTAGGATCAGGGCGGATGAGCAGTTCTTC.

This sequence joins TRBV6-6 and TRBJ2-5; TRBD1 matches 8 bases. CDR1 and CDR2 from the germline V gene are MNHNY and SVGAGI (reference sequence). With 5 bases clipped from V and 4 bases from J, the junction kept 6 bases outside the gene matches. The CDR3 length is 14 residues. CDR3 protein: CASSRQGLRETQYF. The CDR3, as DNA: TGTGCCAGCAGTAGACAGGGGTTGCGAGAGACCCAGTACTTC.

This chain joins TRBV30 and TRBJ1-3, with a possible D match to TRBD1 (6 bases). The germline gives CDR1 GTSNPN, CDR2 SVGIG (reference sequence). The ends were cut back, 1 base at V and 2 bases at J, with 12 bases in the middle. The CDR3 contains 15 residues. CDR3 region: CAWSGGQLTGNTIYF. The CDR3 nucleotides are TGTGCCTGGAGTGGCGGACAGCTAACTGGAAACACCATATATTTT.

The V gene is TRBV7-9, the J gene TRBJ1-2, with D hard to call. The CDR3 has 14 residues. CDR1 SEHNR and CDR2 FQNEAQ come from the germline V gene (reference sequence). V was shortened by 2 bases and J by 0 bases, with 7 bases between the two germline ends. DNA for the CDR3: TGTGCCAGCAGCTTAAGCGCCTCTAACTATGGCTACACCTTC. Its translation is CASSLSASNYGYTF.

CDR3 amino acids: CASSYRDGRTDTQYF. Here the CDR3 DNA reads TGCGCCAGCAGCTACCGGGACGGACGCACAGATACGCAGTATTTT. The genes are TRBV5-1 and TRBJ2-3; either TRBD1 or TRBD2 may fit D (5 bases each). Between the trimmed V and J ends, which lost 3 bases and 1 base, there was a span of 12 bases. The CDR3 totals 15 residues. Germline V gives CDR1 SGHRS, CDR2 YFSETQ.

The V call is TRBV7-2, the J call TRBJ2-5, with 10 bases aligning to TRBD2. The CDR3 is 15 residues long. The junction had 8 bases not matched to a gene; V was cut back by 5 bases and J by 5 bases. Germline CDR1 is SGHTA and CDR2 is FQGNSA. As DNA, the CDR3 is TGTGCCAGCAGCCCCCCGGCAGCGGGAGGGGAGACCCAGTACTTC. Protein: CASSPPAAGGETQYF.

The genes are TRBV5-1 and TRBJ2-7, with 11 bases matching TRBD2. Per germline, CDR1 SGHRS and CDR2 YFSETQ. The ends lost 0 bases at V and 0 bases at J; junction bases unmatched: 8. The CDR3 has 18 residues. The CDR3 coding sequence is TGCGCCAGCAGCTTGGAGACTAGCGGGGCGCGAAGCTCCTACGAGCAGTACTTC. This translates into CASSLETSGARSSYEQYF.

The gene calls are TRBV11-2 and TRBJ1-2; 9 nucleotides align to TRBD1. The length of the CDR3 is 14 residues. Per germline, CDR1 SGHAT and CDR2 FQNNGV. The ends lost 3 bases at V and 3 bases at J; junction bases unmatched: 2. The CDR3 DNA reads TGTGCCAGCAGCTTGGGACAGGGATACTATGGCTACACCTTC. Encoded protein: CASSLGQGYYGYTF.